Listed below are T cell receptor beta chains from one sample, sequenced in a study of blood T cell repertoires in COVID-19. TCRdb's copy holds only in-frame clones and misses some; the assay was immunoSEQ multiplex PCR. The sample lists 450,000 or so clones, around 90% occurring once. What was sequenced was peripheral blood. The receptor source for this set is a young man with COVID-19, enrolled during active disease. CDR3s include the opening cysteine and the closing phenylalanine or tryptophan.

v_call | cdr3_length | cdr3_aa
TRBV19 | 12 | CATRGQYNEQFF
TRBV20-1 | 11 | CSASVAYEQYF
TRBV9 | 13 | CASSVSSGNEQFF
TRBV19 | 15 | CASTLTGGNNYGYTF
TRBV4-1 | 16 | CASSQDNGLVNSPLHF
TRBV27 | 14 | CASSPKGLNYEQYF
TRBV6-5 | 14 | CASSYRTEKETQYF
TRBV7-9 | 14 | CASTNEEGAVGYTF
TRBV5-4 | 16 | CASSIGLAGGTGELFF
TRBV5-1 | 15 | CASSLEGQYQETQYF
TRBV6-5 | 16 | CASSYPGLAGTYEQYF
TRBV6-5 | 15 | CASNLEAGVRYGYTF
TRBV12-5 | 14 | CASGRGGGRDEQFF
TRBV5-1 | 16 | CASRDLLAGSTDTQYF
TRBV3-1/TRBV3-2 | 16 | CASSQWDSASHGELFF
TRBV3-1/TRBV3-2 | 15 | CASSAAAGLSYEQYF
TRBV19 | 17 | CASSAGQGSLDTGELFF
TRBV18 | 16 | CASSPPKKQMNTEAFF
TRBV5-6 | 13 | CASSLSQGEGYTF
TRBV7-9 | 14 | CASTSGGVRETQYF
TRBV10-3 | 14 | CAISDLGEKDTQYF
TRBV4-2 | 15 | CASSQGTGGVSPLHF
TRBV30 | 11 | CAWTGNSPLHF
TRBV10-1 | 16 | CASSPHPGSPDNEQFF
TRBV2 | 15 | CASRRAGKSYNEQFF
TRBV7-9 | 12 | CASRGGHYEQYF
TRBV29-1 | 13 | CSVVLAGSNEQFF
TRBV2 | 15 | CASSVSSGGVDTQYF
TRBV6-6 | 16 | CASSYRGGHNTGELFF
TRBV12-3/TRBV12-4 | 11 | CASSSMVAQYF
TRBV25-1 | 9 | CASSEWLAF
TRBV30 | 15 | CAWSTRTSDSYEQYF
TRBV19 | 18 | CASSIFLTSGGPTDTQYF
TRBV6-4 | 14 | CASSRQPNTGELFF
TRBV19 | 14 | CASSTDSFSYEQYF
TRBV6-5 | 15 | CASSTGTSGYNEQFF
TRBV27 | 16 | CASSSVDAGVYNEQFF
TRBV9 | 15 | CASSARLASAGELFF
TRBV4-2 | 15 | CASRKSSANTGELFF
TRBV6-5 | 15 | CASSLSRTSGNTIYF
TRBV5-4 | 16 | CASSLGGRSPTDTQYF
TRBV7-9 | 13 | CASGSTGLNGYTF
TRBV7-6 | 14 | CASSPLRFTDTQYF
TRBV9 | 13 | CASSVAGRVEQFF
TRBV2 | 14 | CASRAGTSADTQYF
TRBV15 | 17 | CATSRGARRADTDTQYF
TRBV7-3 | 14 | CASSFRQGLGEQFF
TRBV5-3 | 17 | CAQGRGLKKGVGQPQHF
TRBV11-2 | 15 | CASSRTGSGANVLTF
TRBV7-3 | 15 | CASSRQGASQETQYF
TRBV5-1 | 14 | CASSLTGQPYEQYF